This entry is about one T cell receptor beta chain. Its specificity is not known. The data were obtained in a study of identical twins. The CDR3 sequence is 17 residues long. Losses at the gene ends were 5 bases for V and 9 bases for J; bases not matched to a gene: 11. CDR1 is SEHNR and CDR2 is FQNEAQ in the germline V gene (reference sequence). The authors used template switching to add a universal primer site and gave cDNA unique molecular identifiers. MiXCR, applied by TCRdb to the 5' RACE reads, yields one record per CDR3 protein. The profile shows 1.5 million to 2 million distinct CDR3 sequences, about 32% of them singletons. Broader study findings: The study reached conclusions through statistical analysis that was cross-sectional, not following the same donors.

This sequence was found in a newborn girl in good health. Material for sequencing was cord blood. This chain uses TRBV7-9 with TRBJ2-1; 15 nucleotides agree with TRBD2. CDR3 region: CASSPSRGTSGRLEQFF. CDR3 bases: TGTGCCAGCAGCCCTAGCCGCGGGACTAGCGGGAGGCTTGAGCAGTTCTTC.